These 27 T cell receptor beta chains originate from one sample sequenced in a study of CD8 T cells in Susac syndrome. With random hexamers, reverse transcription was performed on roughly 0.5 to 1 ug of RNA. TCRdb re-derived calls from the immunoSEQ multiplex PCR reads in MiXCR, one entry per CDR3 protein. The sample lists 150,000 to 200,000 distinct CDR3 sequences; approximately 96% were seen once. Sequencing input: CD4+ T cells from PBMCs. The origin of the receptors is a human donor with multiple sclerosis.

The chain couples TRBV9 to TRBJ1-2, with unresolved D. Trimming left V 7 bases short and J 4 bases short, with 14 bases between. This CDR3 is 13 amino acids long. Looked up from germline, CDR1 is SGDLS and CDR2 is YYNGEE. CDR3 sequence (DNA): TGTGCCAGCGCGCCACGGGGTTTCTATGGCTACACCTTC. It encodes CASAPRGFYGYTF.

The rearrangement links TRBV11-3 to TRBJ2-2, with D uncertain. V lost 6 bases, J lost 2 bases, and 1 base lay in between. The CDR3 contains 11 residues. CDR1 and CDR2 from the germline V gene are SGHNT and YENEEA. CDR3 protein: CASRNTGELFF. CDR3 DNA sequence: TGTGCCAGCAGAAACACCGGGGAGCTGTTTTTT.

This clonotype showed up just a few times. In DNA form, the CDR3 reads TGTGCCAGCAGTTTACGGGACTATGGCTACACCTTC. It encodes CASSLRDYGYTF. The V and J genes are TRBV12-3 or TRBV12-4 and TRBJ1-2; D is ambiguous. Trimming removed 2 bases at V and 3 bases at J, with 4 bases between. The CDR3 loop spans 12 amino acids.

The chain carries TRBV18 and TRBJ2-5; 7 positions agree with TRBD1. The CDR3 totals 14 residues. CDR1 and CDR2 from the germline V gene are KGHSH and LQKENI. V was pared by 3 bases and J by 3 bases, with 4 bases of the junction left unmatched. In nucleotides, the CDR3 is TGTGCCAGCTCACCCCGGGACAGAGAAGAGACCCAGTACTTC. This sequence encodes CASSPRDREETQYF. The entire variable domain, with the rest obtained from reference TRBV18 and TRBJ2-5, is as follows: NAGVMQNPRHLVRRRGQEARLRCSPMKGHSHVYWYRQLPEEGLKFMVYLQKENIIDESGMPKERFSAEFPKEGPSILRIQQVVRGDSAAYFCASSPRDREETQYFGPGTRLLVL.

The chain recombines TRBV20-1 with TRBJ2-3; weak D call: TRBD2 (6 bases). V was cut by 7 bases and J by 1 base, with 15 bases left in between. Germline lookup yields CDR1 DFQATT and CDR2 SNEGSKA (reference sequence). CDR3 length: 14 residues. CDR3 protein: CSVIGGLGTDTQYF. CDR3 in DNA: TGCAGTGTTATCGGGGGTCTTGGCACAGATACGCAGTATTTT.

This sequence joins TRBV7-2 and TRBJ2-7; TRBD2 agrees at 10 bases. The CDR3 spans 17 residues. V lost 4 bases to trimming and J lost 0 bases; unmatched junction nucleotides: 9. Germline CDR1 reads SGHTA; CDR2 reads FQGNSA. The CDR3 loop is CASSYGSSGGASYEQYF. The CDR3 coding sequence is TGTGCCAGCAGCTACGGTTCAAGCGGGGGGGCCTCCTACGAGCAGTACTTC.

The rearrangement joins TRBV29-1 to TRBJ2-7; D is unresolved. Germline V CDR1 and CDR2: SQVTM, ANQGSEA. The CDR3 spans 14 residues. V dropped 4 bases and J dropped 2 bases, with 15 bases sitting between them. In DNA form, the CDR3 reads TGCAGCGTTGTGGCATCCTGGGGAACCTACGAGCAGTACTTC. The encoded protein is CSVVASWGTYEQYF.

V and J are TRBV4-2 and TRBJ1-5; D call uncertain. CDR1 and CDR2 (germline): LGHNA, YNFKEQ. The CDR3 extends over 17 amino acids. The V end lost 0 bases, the J end lost 0 bases, and 12 bases lay between the germline ends. As DNA, the CDR3 is TGTGCCAGCAGCCAAGATAGAGGGATCTATAGCAATCAGCCCCAGCATTTT. Protein: CASSQDRGIYSNQPQHF.

The chain joins TRBV7-9 to TRBJ2-7; a weak D match, TRBD2 (5 bases). V was pared by 7 bases and J by 2 bases, with 18 bases between. Germline V lookup: CDR1 SEHNR, CDR2 FQNEAQ (reference sequence). CDR3 length: 15 amino acids. The CDR3 DNA reads TGTGCCAGCACCGTCCTAAGCGGACCGGCCTACGAGCAGTACTTC. Protein: CASTVLSGPAYEQYF.

V is TRBV6-1 and J is TRBJ2-1; 10 bases fit TRBD1. With 4 bases clipped from V and 2 bases from J, the junction kept 5 bases outside the gene matches. Germline lookup yields CDR1 MNHNS and CDR2 SASEGT. This CDR3 is 16 amino acids long. For the CDR3, the DNA is TGTGCCAGCAGTGGGCTGGGGACAGGGGCCTACAATGAGCAGTTCTTC. Translating gives CASSGLGTGAYNEQFF.

The gene calls are TRBV6-1 and TRBJ1-2, with 8 bases matching TRBD1. The CDR3 is 11 residues long. Looked up from germline, CDR1 is MNHNS and CDR2 is SASEGT. Unmatched junction bases numbered 4, after V lost 8 bases and J lost 8 bases. The CDR3 DNA sequence: TGTGCCAGCGGGGGGACAGGAGGCTACACCTTC. Residues: CASGGTGGYTF.

The gene calls are TRBV5-1 and TRBJ2-3; 9 bases are shared with TRBD2. V was clipped by 0 bases and J by 6 bases; unmatched bases: 11. CDR1 is SGHRS and CDR2 is YFSETQ in the germline V gene. There are 17 residues in the CDR3. The CDR3 DNA sequence: TGCGCCAGCAGCTTGGATCCAGCGGGGGGTTTGGCCGATACGCAGTATTTT. Protein: CASSLDPAGGLADTQYF.

Remarks on this clonotype: An end of the junction differs from the germline gene, which may be a read error. The CDR3 DNA follows: TGTGCCAGCAGTTCACTACCCGTCACTGAAGTTTTCTTT. Its translation: CASSSLPVTEVFF. This chain links TRBV28 with TRBJ1-1; D not certain. The CDR3 has 13 amino acids. The germline V gene encodes CDR1 MDHEN and CDR2 SYDVKM. The whole variable domain, filled in from reference TRBV28 and TRBJ1-1, reads DVKVTQSSRYLVKRTGEKVFLECVQDMDHENMFWYRQDPGLGLRLIYFSYDVKMKEKGDIPEGYSVSREKKERFSLILESASTNQTSMYLCASSSLPVTEVFFGQGTRLTVV.

The chain couples TRBV20-1 to TRBJ1-5; no reliable D call. There are 13 residues in the CDR3. Germline V gene lookup returns CDR1 DFQATT and CDR2 SNEGSKA (reference sequence). Trimming stripped 4 bases from V and 1 base from J, with 8 bases between. The DNA of the CDR3 is TGCAGTGCTACGGGCCAAAGCAATCAGCCCCAGCATTTT. Its protein product is CSATGQSNQPQHF.

Here the CDR3 reads CASSFSQGGEGTEAFF. The CDR3 coding sequence is TGTGCCAGCAGCTTCTCTCAGGGTGGGGAGGGAACTGAAGCTTTCTTT. This chain links TRBV4-2 with TRBJ1-1; tentatively, D is TRBD1 (5 bases). With 5 bases removed from V and 5 bases from J, the gap between germline ends came to 21 bases. Germline V gene data show CDR1 as LGHNA and CDR2 as YNFKEQ. The CDR3 sequence is 16 residues long.

The chain is built from TRBV30 and TRBJ2-1; D could derive from TRBD1 or TRBD2 (7 bases each). Germline V CDR1 and CDR2: GTSNPN, SVGIG (reference sequence). CDR3 size: 15 residues. V lost 0 bases to trimming and J lost 6 bases, with 15 bases between them. CDR3 coding DNA: TGTGCCTGGAGTGTACGGGGAGGGGGCCGCAATGAGCAGTTCTTC. Its translation is CAWSVRGGGRNEQFF.

This rearrangement joins TRBV30 to TRBJ2-5; 10 bases are a match to TRBD1. After removal of 3 bases from V and 9 bases from J, the junction contained 7 bases not matched to a gene. CDR1 is GTSNPN, CDR2 SVGIG, per germline (reference sequence). This CDR3 comprises 13 residues. CDR3 in DNA: TGTGCCTGGAGGGGACAGGGGAGGGGGCCCCAGTACTTC. Protein sequence: CAWRGQGRGPQYF.

This clonotype was detected only once. The chain combines TRBV20-1 with TRBJ2-7; 9 nucleotides agree with TRBD2. The CDR3 has 15 amino acids. Per germline, CDR1 DFQATT and CDR2 SNEGSKA (reference sequence). Germline trimming cut 6 bases from V and 6 bases from J; bases unmatched to any gene: 15. The CDR3 nucleotides are TGCAGTGCCTTGGATGGGAATAGCGGGGGCCGCGAGCAGTACTTC. Encoded protein: CSALDGNSGGREQYF.

The V and J genes are TRBV13 and TRBJ2-2, with 7 bases identical to TRBD1. The germline gives CDR1 PRHDT, CDR2 FYEKMQ (reference sequence). The V gene end was trimmed by 5 bases and the J gene end by 4 bases; junction bases not matched to a gene: 10. The CDR3 loop spans 16 amino acids. The CDR3 protein is CASSGTRTGSTGELFF. The CDR3 DNA follows: TGTGCCAGCAGCGGGACAAGGACAGGAAGCACCGGGGAGCTGTTTTTT.

This chain connects TRBV7-2 to TRBJ1-2, with D possibly being TRBD1 (6 bases). Germline CDR1 and CDR2: SGHTA and FQGNSA. The CDR3 totals 15 residues. Trimming shortened V by 5 bases and J by 8 bases, and 21 bases separated the two germline ends. This chain's CDR3 is CASSLTLRGAGGYTF. The CDR3 DNA sequence: TGTGCCAGCAGCCTAACCCTGAGGGGGGCGGGCGGCTACACCTTC.

The V and J genes are TRBV12-3 or TRBV12-4 and TRBJ1-2; D might be TRBD1 (5 bases). The length of the CDR3 is 13 residues. Trimming took 5 bases from V and 4 from J, leaving 11 bases between them. CDR3 region: CASSLDDSYGYTF. The CDR3 DNA is TGTGCCAGCAGTCTAGACGACAGCTATGGCTACACCTTC.

V is TRBV11-2 and J is TRBJ2-5; D perhaps matches TRBD1 (7 bases). CDR3 size: 14 residues. Trimming shortened V by 6 bases and J by 6 bases, and 17 bases separated the two germline ends. From germline, CDR1 is SGHAT and CDR2 FQNNGV. The CDR3 bases are TGTGCCAGCAGGGAGGGGGCCTTCCGAAAGACCCAGTACTTC. Translated, it gives CASREGAFRKTQYF.

V is TRBV5-1 and J is TRBJ2-2, with 9 bases matching TRBD1. Germline V gene data show CDR1 as SGHRS and CDR2 as YFSETQ. Losses at the gene ends were 0 bases for V and 0 bases for J; bases not matched to a gene: 0. There are 16 residues in the CDR3. The CDR3 DNA reads TGCGCCAGCAGCTTGGGACAGGGGGCGAACACCGGGGAGCTGTTTTTT. This translates into CASSLGQGANTGELFF.

This chain connects TRBV11-1 to TRBJ1-1; D is possibly TRBD1 (6 bases). The CDR3 consists of 15 residues. CDR1 and CDR2 (germline): SGHAT, FQDESV (reference sequence). V lost 1 base, J lost 0 bases, and 9 bases lay in between. The CDR3 reads CASSLGGHLNTEAFF. The DNA of the CDR3 is TGTGCCAGCAGCTTAGGGGGACATTTGAACACTGAAGCTTTCTTT. Based on the CDR3 plus reference TRBV11-1 and TRBJ1-1, the full variable domain is EAEVAQSPRYKITEKSQAVAFWCDPISGHATLYWYRQILGQGPELLVQFQDESVVDDSQLPKDRFSAERLKGVDSTLKIQPAELGDSAMYLCASSLGGHLNTEAFFGQGTRLTVV.

This clonotype has just one count. This chain links TRBV7-2 with TRBJ2-5; no clear D. The CDR3 covers 12 residues. The germline V gene has CDR1 SGHTA and CDR2 FQGNSA. Trimming left V 7 bases short and J 4 bases short, with 10 bases between. The CDR3 region is CASTHPPETQYF. DNA for the CDR3: TGTGCCAGCACCCATCCCCCAGAGACCCAGTACTTC.

The table lists this clonotype with a few counts. The gene calls are TRBV15 and TRBJ2-1; D is tentatively TRBD1 or TRBD2 (5 bases each). This CDR3 contains 14 residues. The V gene lost 1 base and the J gene lost 1 base, with 5 bases spanning the gap. Germline CDR1 is LNHNV and CDR2 is YYDKDF (reference sequence). The CDR3 reads CATSRGGSYNEQFF. CDR3 bases: TGTGCCACCAGCAGAGGGGGGTCCTACAATGAGCAGTTCTTC.

The V call is TRBV6-2 or TRBV6-3, the J call TRBJ1-5, with 7 bases matching TRBD1. V shed 8 bases, J shed 0 bases, and the junction held 7 bases outside the gene matches. The CDR3 extends over 15 amino acids. Germline V CDR1 and CDR2: MNHEY, SVGEGT. The CDR3 loop is CASSRTGNSNQPQHF. DNA of the CDR3: TGTGCCAGCTCCCGGACAGGAAATAGCAATCAGCCCCAGCATTTT.